A selection of T cell receptor beta chains follows, all from one sample in a study of high-grade serous ovarian cancer treatment subgroups. Clones were read by immunoSEQ multiplex PCR, and TCRdb kept only the in-frame ones, dropping some. Altogether 6,000 to 8,000 clones are present, over 70% being singletons, with the ten largest covering around a tenth. Sequenced input: tumor tissue. The origin of the receptors is a human donor with high-grade serous ovarian cancer. Both conserved end residues are part of each CDR3. Fields, in order: J gene, CDR3 length, D gene, clone size, V gene, CDR3 DNA, CDR3 protein. D genes are given only for firm matches. The size entry is marked missing in some rows and otherwise reads once, few, many or a size class.

J: TRBJ2-1; length: 15; D: .; size: .; V: TRBV18; DNA: TGTGCCAGCTCACCACCGATGACGGGATCAAGTGAGCAGTTCTTC; CDR3: CASSPPMTGSSEQFF
J: TRBJ2-7; length: 15; D: TRBD2; size: .; V: TRBV7-2; DNA: TGTGCCAGCAGCTTAGCGGGAAGCGGGAGGGGCGAGCAGTACTTC; CDR3: CASSLAGSGRGEQYF
J: TRBJ1-1; length: 14; D: TRBD1; size: few; V: TRBV7-2; DNA: TGTGCCAGCAGCCGGACCCAGGGGGGTACTGAAGCTTTCTTT; CDR3: CASSRTQGGTEAFF
J: TRBJ1-1; length: 15; D: TRBD1; size: few; V: TRBV5-1; DNA: TGCGCCAGCAGCTGGGGGACAGGGGAGAACACTGAAGCTTTCTTT; CDR3: CASSWGTGENTEAFF
J: TRBJ1-1; length: 12; D: .; size: .; V: TRBV7-9; DNA: TGTGCCAGCAGCTTAGGGACAGCTGAAGCTTTCTTT; CDR3: CASSLGTAEAFF
J: TRBJ2-7; length: 10; D: .; size: .; V: TRBV27; DNA: TGTGCCACAGAAACTTACGAGCAGTACTTC; CDR3: CATETYEQYF
J: TRBJ2-3; length: 17; D: .; size: .; V: TRBV18; DNA: TGTGCCAGCTCACCAACCCCTACAGGGCCCCGCACAGATACGCAGTATTTT; CDR3: CASSPTPTGPRTDTQYF
J: TRBJ2-7; length: 16; D: TRBD2; size: .; V: TRBV5-4; DNA: TGCGCCAGCAGCCAAGGGTATAGCGGGGGGTACTACGAGCAGTACTTC; CDR3: CASSQGYSGGYYEQYF
J: TRBJ2-1; length: 14; D: .; size: .; V: TRBV5-6; DNA: TGTGCCAGCAGCCCCGGCGATAACTACAATGAGCAGTTCTTC; CDR3: CASSPGDNYNEQFF
J: TRBJ2-4; length: 14; D: .; size: .; V: TRBV5-1; DNA: TGCGCCAGCAGCTTGGAGACGTCCAAAAACATTCAGTACTTC; CDR3: CASSLETSKNIQYF
J: TRBJ2-3; length: 15; D: TRBD2; size: .; V: TRBV7-2; DNA: TGTGCCAGCAGCTTAGTGACTAGCGGTACAGATACGCAGTATTTT; CDR3: CASSLVTSGTDTQYF
J: TRBJ1-2; length: 16; D: .; size: .; V: TRBV21-1; DNA: TGTGCCAGCAGCAAATTTGGGCGTCGAAGCGGCTATGGCTACACCTTC; CDR3: CASSKFGRRSGYGYTF
J: TRBJ1-6; length: 15; D: .; size: once; V: TRBV7-6; DNA: TGTGCCAGCAGCTTAGGGGCGGGGGGAGGCTCACCCCTCCACTTT; CDR3: CASSLGAGGGSPLHF
J: TRBJ2-7; length: 16; D: .; size: once; V: TRBV10-3; DNA: TGTGCCATCAGTGAGTCCAACGGGGGCGGAAGCTACGAGCAGTACTTC; CDR3: CAISESNGGGSYEQYF
J: TRBJ1-2; length: 13; D: TRBD1; size: .; V: TRBV6-6; DNA: TGTGCCAGCAGTCACGACAGGGTGGACGGCTACACCTTC; CDR3: CASSHDRVDGYTF
J: TRBJ1-1; length: 11; D: .; size: few; V: TRBV19; DNA: TGTGCCAGTAGGAGTGGAACAGAAGCTTTCTTT; CDR3: CASRSGTEAFF
J: TRBJ2-7; length: 13; D: .; size: few; V: TRBV6-5; DNA: TGTGCCAGCAGTTACTCGGGGGCCTACGAGCAGTACTTC; CDR3: CASSYSGAYEQYF
J: TRBJ2-2; length: 19; D: .; size: .; V: TRBV7-5; DNA: TGTGTCAGAAGTAGGGTTTTACGGGGGGGAAACGCGAACACCGGGGAGCTGTTTTTT; CDR3: CVRSRVLRGGNANTGELFF
J: TRBJ1-4; length: 14; D: .; size: .; V: TRBV2; DNA: TGTGCCAGCAGTTGGGCGGGAACTAATGAAAAACTGTTTTTT; CDR3: CASSWAGTNEKLFF
J: TRBJ2-7; length: 15; D: TRBD2; size: .; V: TRBV10-3; DNA: TGTGCCACTTCCGGGACTAGCGGGAAGTGGAACGAGCAGTACTTC; CDR3: CATSGTSGKWNEQYF
J: TRBJ2-7; length: 13; D: .; size: .; V: TRBV5-5; DNA: TGTGTTTCCCGAGCTGAAGGCGAGGACGAGCAGTACTTC; CDR3: CVSRAEGEDEQYF
J: TRBJ1-2; length: 12; D: .; size: .; V: TRBV5-4; DNA: TGTGCCAGCAGCCCGATCCTCGGGGGCTACACCTTC; CDR3: CASSPILGGYTF
J: TRBJ2-7; length: 14; D: .; size: .; V: TRBV19; DNA: TGTGCCAGTAGTACCAGGGGGGGACCCTACGAGCAGTACTTC; CDR3: CASSTRGGPYEQYF
J: TRBJ1-1; length: 15; D: .; size: .; V: TRBV4-3; DNA: TGCGCCAGCAGCCAAGATCTTTTCGTCCGTGGCGAAGCTTTCTTT; CDR3: CASSQDLFVRGEAFF
J: TRBJ2-2; length: 13; D: TRBD1; size: .; V: TRBV5-1; DNA: TGCGCCAGCAGCCGGGACAGAACCGGGGAGCTGTTTTTT; CDR3: CASSRDRTGELFF
J: TRBJ1-2; length: 14; D: .; size: .; V: TRBV18; DNA: TGTGCCAGCTCAATAGAACAGGGTAGCTATGGCTACACCTTC; CDR3: CASSIEQGSYGYTF
J: TRBJ2-7; length: 11; D: .; size: .; V: TRBV5-5; DNA: TGTGCCAGCAGCTCATCCTACGAGCAGTACTTC; CDR3: CASSSSYEQYF
J: TRBJ1-2; length: 14; D: TRBD1; size: .; V: TRBV27; DNA: TGTGCCAGCAGTCCATTCGACAGGGGTGGAGGCTACACCTTC; CDR3: CASSPFDRGGGYTF
J: TRBJ2-3; length: 23; D: .; size: .; V: TRBV19; DNA: TGTGCCAGTAGTATAGATCCCCTGCTGGCCGGCACAGGGCCGGGTTGTAGCACAGATACGCAGTATTTT; CDR3: CASSIDPLLAGTGPGCSTDTQYF
J: TRBJ2-7; length: 16; D: TRBD2; size: .; V: TRBV4-3; DNA: TGCGCCAGCAGCCAAGATTCGGGCGGGAGGCATTACGAGCAGTACTTC; CDR3: CASSQDSGGRHYEQYF
J: TRBJ2-7; length: 14; D: TRBD1; size: few; V: TRBV4-1; DNA: TGCGCCAGCAGCCGAGGACAGGGGGCAGAAGAGCAGTACTTC; CDR3: CASSRGQGAEEQYF
J: TRBJ1-2; length: 14; D: .; size: .; V: TRBV5-7; DNA: TGTGCCAGCAGACCCGCCCAGGGGAGCTATGGCTACACCTTC; CDR3: CASRPAQGSYGYTF
J: TRBJ2-5; length: 12; D: .; size: .; V: TRBV5-6; DNA: TGTGCCAGCAGCTTGCGGTGGGAGACCCAGTACTTC; CDR3: CASSLRWETQYF
J: TRBJ2-7; length: 16; D: TRBD2; size: .; V: TRBV28; DNA: TGTGCCAGCATGCCGGGACTAGCGGGGGGTGCCTACGAGCAGTACTTC; CDR3: CASMPGLAGGAYEQYF
J: TRBJ2-7; length: 14; D: .; size: .; V: TRBV9; DNA: TGTGCCAGCAGCGTCCGGGAGGGGGCTTACGAGCAGTACTTC; CDR3: CASSVREGAYEQYF
J: TRBJ2-2; length: 14; D: .; size: once; V: TRBV18; DNA: TGTGCCAGCTCACCACCGGGGAGCACCGGGGAGCTGTTTTTT; CDR3: CASSPPGSTGELFF
J: TRBJ2-3; length: 15; D: .; size: .; V: TRBV12-1; DNA: TGTGCCAGCAGCTTCGGACCTTTGATTGCAGATACGCAGTATTTT; CDR3: CASSFGPLIADTQYF
J: TRBJ2-7; length: 15; D: TRBD1; size: .; V: TRBV6-5; DNA: TGTGCCAGCAGACGAAAGGACAGGGTCTCCTACGAGCAGTACTTC; CDR3: CASRRKDRVSYEQYF
J: TRBJ2-1; length: 13; D: TRBD2; size: .; V: TRBV28; DNA: TGTGCCAGCCTTAGCGGGGGCAAAAATGAGCAGTTCTTC; CDR3: CASLSGGKNEQFF
J: TRBJ2-3; length: 12; D: .; size: .; V: TRBV2; DNA: TGTGCCAGCAGGGCCTACACAGATACGCAGTATTTT; CDR3: CASRAYTDTQYF
J: TRBJ2-5; length: 15; D: .; size: once; V: TRBV5-1; DNA: TGCGCCAGCAGCTTGATCTCGGGGGATGGCGAGACCCAGTACTTC; CDR3: CASSLISGDGETQYF
J: TRBJ2-7; length: 15; D: TRBD2; size: .; V: TRBV4-3; DNA: TGCGCCAGCAGCCAAGGTACTAGCGCCTCCTACGAGCAGTACTTC; CDR3: CASSQGTSASYEQYF
J: TRBJ2-6; length: 17; D: .; size: .; V: TRBV9; DNA: TGTGCCAGCAGCGTAGAGGCGTGGGACTCTGGGGCCAACGTCCTGACTTTC; CDR3: CASSVEAWDSGANVLTF
J: TRBJ2-7; length: 16; D: TRBD2; size: .; V: TRBV5-4; DNA: TGTGCCAGCAGCTTGGGCGGGACTAGCTTTGGGTACGAGCAGTACTTC; CDR3: CASSLGGTSFGYEQYF
J: TRBJ2-2; length: 19; D: TRBD2; size: .; V: TRBV9; DNA: TGTGCCAGCAGCGTAGGAGGACTAGCGGGGGGCGAGAACACCGGGGAGCTGTTTTTT; CDR3: CASSVGGLAGGENTGELFF